This T cell receptor (beta chain) was identified during a study of T cells in localized non-small cell lung cancer. Germline CDR1 and CDR2: MNHNS and SASEGT. This CDR3 has 16 amino acids. J was trimmed by 5 bases and V by 1 base; bases with no gene match: 9. Generated by immunoSEQ multiplex PCR, the TCRdb table keeps only in-frame clones and is missing some. The sample gives tens of thousands of clones, approximately 93% of which show up once; about 20% is in the top ten. This receptor was obtained from a man aged 35-75 years with stage I lung adenocarcinoma. This material consisted of peripheral blood, taken before any cancer treatment. The chain couples TRBV6-1 to TRBJ2-7; TRBD2 matches 9 bases. CDR3 amino acids: CASSEGGGGTWDEQYF. CDR3 coding DNA: TGTGCCAGCAGTGAAGGCGGGGGGGGTACTTGGGACGAGCAGTACTTC.